Below, 18 T cell receptor beta chains from the same sample are listed, as sequenced in a study of OX40 agonist ivuxolimab in advanced cancers. Only in-frame clones appear in the TCRdb table, and some are missing; sequencing was by immunoSEQ multiplex PCR. The table records 60,000 to 70,000 clones, roughly four fifths of them present only once. The sample in question was CD4+ or CD8+ T cells sorted from blood, obtained in a trial of the OX40 agonist ivuxolimab. These receptors all come from an adult with an advanced solid tumor such as melanoma, head and neck, liver or kidney cancer.

The chain carries TRBV5-8 and TRBJ2-3, with D unclear. The CDR3 has 13 amino acids. V was trimmed by 0 bases and J by 5 bases, leaving 7 bases between them. Looked up from germline, CDR1 is SGHTS and CDR2 is YDEGEE. The CDR3 bases are TGTGCCAGCAGCTTGGTGGGGATAGATACGCAGTATTTT. Its translation is CASSLVGIDTQYF.

V usage is TRBV6-6 and J usage is TRBJ2-5; tentative D call: TRBD1 (5 bases). Germline lookup yields CDR1 MNHNY and CDR2 SVGAGI (reference sequence). The CDR3 sequence is 14 residues long. Between the trimmed V and J ends, which lost 6 bases and 1 base, there was a span of 12 bases. The CDR3 nucleotides are TGTGCCAGCAGAACAAGACAGTTCCAAGAGACCCAGTACTTC. The encoded protein is CASRTRQFQETQYF.

The gene calls are TRBV29-1 and TRBJ1-1; maybe TRBD1 (6 bases). The CDR3 extends over 13 amino acids. Trimming pared 7 bases from V and 4 bases from J, leaving 16 bases between. Germline V CDR1 and CDR2: SQVTM, ANQGSEA. CDR3 residues: CSGRAGVTTEAFF. CDR3 bases: TGCAGCGGACGGGCAGGGGTCACCACTGAAGCTTTCTTT.

This clone has a single count. The J gene is TRBJ2-3, the V gene TRBV28, with 13 bases fitting TRBD2. V lost 6 bases to trimming and J lost 1 base; unmatched junction nucleotides: 10. CDR1 and CDR2 from the germline V gene are MDHEN and SYDVKM. The CDR3 spans 18 residues. This CDR3 reads CASRLTSGRDWGTDTQYF. DNA of the CDR3: TGTGCCAGCAGACTCACTAGCGGGAGGGATTGGGGCACAGATACGCAGTATTTT.

This chain links TRBV11-2 with TRBJ2-3; D gene unclear. Per the germline V gene, CDR1 is SGHAT and CDR2 is FQNNGV. V was cut by 1 base and J by 4 bases, with 9 bases left in between. The CDR3 is 14 amino acids. Here the CDR3 reads CASSLVSRPDTQYF. CDR3 DNA: TGTGCCAGCAGCTTAGTCTCTCGACCAGATACGCAGTATTTT.

The V gene is TRBV25-1, the J gene TRBJ2-5; D possibly corresponds to TRBD2 (7 bases). Trimming removed 4 bases at V and 2 bases at J, with 14 bases between. This CDR3 comprises 15 residues. Germline assignment: CDR1 MGHDK and CDR2 SYGVNS. CDR3 protein: CASSGRGHWQETQYF. Written as DNA, the CDR3 is TGTGCCAGCAGTGGGCGGGGGCATTGGCAAGAGACCCAGTACTTC.

The chain joins TRBV6-1 to TRBJ1-5; D not certain. This CDR3 is 14 amino acids long. V was shortened by 4 bases and J by 3 bases, with 10 bases between the two germline ends. CDR1 and CDR2 from the germline V gene are MNHNS and SASEGT. The chain's CDR3 is CASSAVSTNQPQHF. The CDR3 bases are TGTGCCAGCAGTGCGGTATCCACCAATCAGCCCCAGCATTTT.

V and J are TRBV10-3 and TRBJ2-7; a weak D match, TRBD2 (7 bases). CDR3 length: 14 residues. V was clipped by 4 bases and J by 3 bases, with 13 bases between them. Germline lookup yields CDR1 ENHRY and CDR2 SYGVKD. The DNA for the CDR3 is TGTGCCATCAGTGGAGGAGGGGGGGACTACGAGCAGTACTTC. Its translation: CAISGGGGDYEQYF.

This clone was counted only a few times. The gene calls are TRBV19 and TRBJ2-1; TRBD2 matches 7 bases. Germline CDR1 reads LNHDA; CDR2 reads SQIVND (reference sequence). The CDR3 is made up of 14 amino acids. After removal of 5 bases from V and 9 bases from J, the junction contained 10 bases not matched to a gene. CDR3 coding DNA: TGTGCCAGTAGTCCGGCGGGAGCTTTTAGTGAGCAGTTCTTC. Translated: CASSPAGAFSEQFF.

The chain couples TRBV7-2 to TRBJ2-2, with no clear D. The CDR3 is 17 amino acids. The V end lost 0 bases, the J end lost 0 bases, and 11 bases lay between the germline ends. From germline, CDR1 is SGHTA and CDR2 FQGNSA. The CDR3 protein is CASSLAVSDANTGELFF. CDR3 nucleotides: TGTGCCAGCAGCTTAGCGGTGTCAGACGCGAACACCGGGGAGCTGTTTTTT.

CDR3 in amino acids: CASGQGWNTEAFF. The CDR3 region has the DNA TGTGCCAGCGGACAGGGATGGAACACTGAAGCTTTCTTT. The gene calls are TRBV11-1 and TRBJ1-1; 8 bases fit TRBD1. With 8 bases clipped from V and 1 base from J, the junction kept 3 bases outside the gene matches. Per the germline V gene, CDR1 is SGHAT and CDR2 is FQDESV (reference sequence). This CDR3 has 13 amino acids.

The genes are TRBV5-1 and TRBJ2-5; TRBD1 is a possible D gene (5 bases). Trimming pared 4 bases from V and 1 base from J, leaving 11 bases between. This CDR3 contains 14 residues. CDR1 SGHRS and CDR2 YFSETQ come from the germline V gene. CDR3 protein: CASSVQGSQETQYF. The CDR3 nucleotides read TGCGCCAGCAGCGTTCAGGGTTCCCAAGAGACCCAGTACTTC. Full variable domain (missing parts from reference TRBV5-1 and TRBJ2-5): KAGVTQTPRYLIKTRGQQVTLSCSPISGHRSVSWYQQTPGQGLQFLFEYFSETQRNKGNFPGRFSGRQFSNSRSEMNVSTLELGDSALYLCASSVQGSQETQYFGPGTRLLVL.

This rearrangement joins TRBV7-9 to TRBJ2-4; tentatively, D is TRBD1 (5 bases). The CDR3 totals 14 residues. The V and J ends lost 5 bases and 8 bases respectively, with 16 bases between them. The germline V gene encodes CDR1 SEHNR and CDR2 FQNEAQ (reference sequence). CDR3 nucleotides: TGTGCCAGCAGCCTCCGCTCGAAAGGGGACATTCAGTACTTC. It specifies CASSLRSKGDIQYF.

This sequence joins TRBV6-5 and TRBJ2-7, with 8 bases that match TRBD1. The CDR3 loop spans 14 amino acids. Germline CDR1 is MNHEY and CDR2 is SVGAGI. V shed 2 bases and J 3 bases; nucleotides not matched to a gene: 3. This CDR3 is CASSYRTGNYEQYV. CDR3 in DNA: TGTGCCAGCAGTTACCGGACAGGGAACTACGAGCAGTACGTC.

This clone is a singleton in its sample. V and J are TRBV11-2 and TRBJ2-1; D is uncertain. This CDR3 is built from 12 residues. V was cut by 3 bases and J by 6 bases, with 6 bases left in between. Germline V gene sequence: CDR1 SGHAT, CDR2 FQNNGV. CDR3 sequence: CASSFSPNEQFF. The CDR3 DNA sequence: TGTGCCAGCAGCTTCAGTCCCAATGAGCAGTTCTTC.

The chain has TRBV2 and TRBJ1-4; the D gene is possibly TRBD1 (5 bases). The CDR3 contains 15 residues. Germline V gene data show CDR1 as SNHLY and CDR2 as FYNNEI. Trimming pared 9 bases from V and 0 bases from J, leaving 14 bases between. The CDR3, as DNA: TGTGCCAGTACCATGGGGGGTACAACTAATGAAAAACTGTTTTTT. Translating gives CASTMGGTTNEKLFF.

The rearrangement uses TRBV6-1 and TRBJ2-3; the D gene is possibly TRBD2 (6 bases). V was shortened by 10 bases and J by 0 bases, with 14 bases between the two germline ends. In germline, CDR1 is MNHNS, CDR2 SASEGT. The CDR3 length is 14 residues. CDR3 residues: CATAWGVSTDTQYF. The CDR3 nucleotides read TGTGCCACAGCATGGGGGGTCAGCACAGATACGCAGTATTTT.

This clone was observed a few times. The CDR3 DNA is TGTGCCAGCAACCCTGGTGGGGGCGGTGGAAACACCATATATTTT. Encoded protein: CASNPGGGGGNTIYF. This chain uses TRBV28 with TRBJ1-3; D may be TRBD1 (6 bases). CDR1 MDHEN and CDR2 SYDVKM come from the germline V gene. V gave up 7 bases and J gave up 3 bases, with 16 bases separating them. The CDR3 consists of 15 residues.